The next 13 T cell receptor beta chains were all read from a single sample in a study of blood T cell repertoires in COVID-19. Sequencing was performed with immunoSEQ multiplex PCR; in TCRdb, only in-frame clones are kept and a portion is missing. The profile shows about 360,000 clones, about 87% of them singletons. The sample consisted of PBMCs or T cells enriched from blood (not recorded which). The source is a man aged 35 to 55 in a cohort exposed to, infected with or recovered from COVID-19 (not recorded which).

The genes are TRBV6-1 and TRBJ1-2, with 8 bases matching TRBD1. The CDR3 is 17 residues long. V was pared by 0 bases and J by 8 bases, with 14 bases of the junction left unmatched. CDR1 and CDR2 (germline): MNHNS, SASEGT. The CDR3 nucleotides are TGTGCCAGCAGTGAAGCGGGCTTAAGACAGGGGTACTGGGGCTACACCTTC. It codes for CASSEAGLRQGYWGYTF.

The J gene is TRBJ1-3, the V gene TRBV2, with a possible D match to TRBD1 (6 bases). V was pared by 2 bases and J by 6 bases, with 17 bases between. Germline CDR1 is SNHLY and CDR2 is FYNNEI. This CDR3 comprises 16 residues. Here the CDR3 reads CASSERGRGRENTIYF. In DNA, the CDR3 is TGTGCCAGCAGTGAACGGGGGCGCGGGAGGGAAAACACCATATATTTT.

This clone is a singleton in its sample. The chain joins TRBV6-5 to TRBJ1-2; no clear D. Germline values: CDR1 MNHEY, CDR2 SVGAGI. This CDR3 is built from 12 residues. With 6 bases removed from V and 6 bases from J, the gap between germline ends came to 11 bases. The CDR3 DNA reads as TGTGCCAGCAGCTTCCGGGGAAATGGCTACACCTTC. This sequence encodes CASSFRGNGYTF.

The CDR3 DNA sequence: TGTGCCAGCAGCCGAACCTCTAGCGGGGGAGTCGGAAGGGGTTCTTACGAGCAGTACTTC. Amino acid sequence: CASSRTSSGGVGRGSYEQYF. V and J are TRBV27 and TRBJ2-7; TRBD2 aligns across 10 bases. The J segment lost 4 bases and the V segment lost 6 bases, leaving 24 bases of the junction unmatched. The CDR3 sequence is 20 residues long. Per the germline V gene, CDR1 is MNHEY and CDR2 is SMNVEV (reference sequence).

The chain carries TRBV4-2 and TRBJ2-7; 7 bases agree with TRBD2. The germline V gene has CDR1 LGHNA and CDR2 YNFKEQ. The CDR3 contains 16 residues. V lost 3 bases and J lost 7; bases outside the gene matches: 15. The CDR3 nucleotides are TGTGCCAGCAGCCAGGCCTCGACTAGCTCCTCCGGGGAGCAGTACTTC. Its protein product is CASSQASTSSSGEQYF.

The J gene is TRBJ1-2, the V gene TRBV3-1 (or the pseudogene TRBV3-2); D unclear. The CDR3 covers 14 residues. Trimming took off 3 bases at V and 2 bases at J, with 10 bases between the two ends. Per the germline V gene, CDR1 is LGHDT and CDR2 is YNNKEL (reference sequence). Written as DNA, the CDR3 is TGTGCCAGCAGCCAGGGCAGGCAAAACTATGGCTACACCTTC. Its translation is CASSQGRQNYGYTF.

The chain combines TRBV29-1 with TRBJ2-5; D might be TRBD1 (5 bases). This CDR3 contains 14 residues. The V gene's germline CDR1 is SQVTM and CDR2 ANQGSEA. The V and J ends lost 3 bases and 5 bases respectively, with 16 bases between them. This chain's CDR3 is CSVDLAGSLETQYF. In DNA, the CDR3 is TGCAGCGTTGATTTGGCAGGGTCTTTGGAGACCCAGTACTTC.

V usage is TRBV27 and J usage is TRBJ2-1; possibly TRBD2 for D (5 bases). The CDR3 has 14 residues. The germline gives CDR1 MNHEY, CDR2 SMNVEV (reference sequence). Trimming cost V 3 bases and J 7 bases, with 13 bases left between them. This CDR3 reads CASSFGVPMNEQFF. Written as DNA, the CDR3 is TGTGCCAGCAGTTTCGGGGTTCCCATGAATGAGCAGTTCTTC.

The V gene is TRBV3-1 (or the pseudogene TRBV3-2), the J gene TRBJ2-1; 16 bases map to TRBD2. The germline CDR1 and CDR2 sequences are LGHDT and YNNKEL (reference sequence). The CDR3 consists of 18 residues. Trimming took 4 bases from V and 2 from J; bases not matched to a gene: 5. CDR3 residues: CASSPGLAGGATYNEQFF. CDR3 coding DNA: TGTGCCAGCAGCCCGGGACTAGCGGGAGGGGCGACCTACAATGAGCAGTTCTTC.

This chain uses TRBV7-2 with TRBJ2-7, with 9 nucleotides matching TRBD2. There are 15 residues in the CDR3. Losses at the gene ends were 2 bases for V and 6 bases for J; bases not matched to a gene: 8. Germline V gene lookup returns CDR1 SGHTA and CDR2 FQGNSA. CDR3 region: CASSLKGGRASEQYF. CDR3 DNA: TGTGCCAGCAGCTTAAAAGGCGGGAGGGCCTCCGAGCAGTACTTC. The variable domain in full, completed from reference TRBV7-2 and TRBJ2-7, reads GAGVSQSPSNKVTEKGKDVELRCDPISGHTALYWYRQSLGQGLEFLIYFQGNSAPDKSGLPSDRFSAERTGGSVSTLTIQRTQQEDSAVYLCASSLKGGRASEQYFGPGTRLTVT.

The chain joins TRBV5-1 to TRBJ2-3; D gene unclear. CDR1 and CDR2 (germline): SGHRS, YFSETQ. V gave up 7 bases and J gave up 4 bases, with 19 bases separating them. This CDR3 is built from 15 residues. The CDR3 nucleotides read TGCGCCAGCCAACCGACAAACGCCGAGTCAGATACGCAGTATTTT. Translating gives CASQPTNAESDTQYF. The entire variable domain, with the rest obtained from reference TRBV5-1 and TRBJ2-3, is as follows: KAGVTQTPRYLIKTRGQQVTLSCSPISGHRSVSWYQQTPGQGLQFLFEYFSETQRNKGNFPGRFSGRQFSNSRSEMNVSTLELGDSALYLCASQPTNAESDTQYFGPGTRLTVL.

The chain couples TRBV29-1 to TRBJ1-2; 8 nucleotides match TRBD1. Germline CDR1 SQVTM, CDR2 ANQGSEA. The J segment lost 3 bases and the V segment lost 6 bases, leaving 3 bases of the junction unmatched. This CDR3 comprises 12 residues. The CDR3 sequence: CSVGQGDYGYTF. CDR3 in DNA: TGCAGCGTCGGACAGGGTGACTATGGCTACACCTTC.

The chain joins TRBV3-1 (or the pseudogene TRBV3-2) to TRBJ2-1; TRBD2 matches at 8 bases. CDR1 is LGHDT and CDR2 is YNNKEL in the germline V gene (reference sequence). The CDR3 extends over 15 amino acids. Germline trimming cut 6 bases from V and 0 bases from J; bases unmatched to any gene: 4. The CDR3 coding sequence is TGTGCCAGCAGTTGGGCGGGAGGCTCCTACAATGAGCAGTTCTTC. It codes for CASSWAGGSYNEQFF.